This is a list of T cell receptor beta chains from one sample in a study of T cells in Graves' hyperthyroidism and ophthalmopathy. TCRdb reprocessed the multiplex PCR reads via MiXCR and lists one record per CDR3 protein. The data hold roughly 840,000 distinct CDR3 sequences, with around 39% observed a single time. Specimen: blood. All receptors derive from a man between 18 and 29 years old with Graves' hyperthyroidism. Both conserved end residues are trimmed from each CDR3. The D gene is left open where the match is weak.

cdr3_aa: ASSSQGLENNQPQH
v_call: TRBV2
d_call: TRBD1
j_call: TRBJ1-5

cdr3_aa: SVVEQY
v_call: TRBV29-1
d_call: -
j_call: TRBJ2-7

cdr3_aa: SVEGTGLTEAF
v_call: TRBV29-1
d_call: TRBD1
j_call: TRBJ1-1

cdr3_aa: ASSAGRALGYT
v_call: TRBV14
d_call: -
j_call: TRBJ1-2

cdr3_aa: ASSPGTGRNSPLH
v_call: TRBV7-8
d_call: TRBD1
j_call: TRBJ1-6

cdr3_aa: ASSLAGYEDGELF
v_call: TRBV5-1
d_call: -
j_call: TRBJ2-2

cdr3_aa: ATSDPTGIRSEKLF
v_call: TRBV24-1
d_call: TRBD1
j_call: TRBJ1-4

cdr3_aa: ASRQYANTGELF
v_call: TRBV19
d_call: -
j_call: TRBJ2-2

cdr3_aa: ASSLIGRLH
v_call: TRBV25-1
d_call: -
j_call: TRBJ1-6

cdr3_aa: SAPGGYEQY
v_call: TRBV20-1
d_call: TRBD2
j_call: TRBJ2-7

cdr3_aa: ASNQGQGAEAF
v_call: TRBV25-1
d_call: TRBD1
j_call: TRBJ1-1

cdr3_aa: ASSGAWGGHEQY
v_call: TRBV6-1
d_call: -
j_call: TRBJ2-7

cdr3_aa: ASSSSGGDTGELF
v_call: TRBV6-2/TRBV6-3
d_call: TRBD2
j_call: TRBJ2-2

cdr3_aa: ASSLLGSYNSPLH
v_call: TRBV7-3
d_call: -
j_call: TRBJ1-6

cdr3_aa: ASSSRREGGSNSPLH
v_call: TRBV9
d_call: -
j_call: TRBJ1-6

cdr3_aa: ATGDSPLH
v_call: TRBV7-8
d_call: -
j_call: TRBJ1-6

cdr3_aa: ATSGTGEEKLF
v_call: TRBV10-3
d_call: -
j_call: TRBJ1-4

cdr3_aa: SAPLTGALNYGYT
v_call: TRBV20-1
d_call: TRBD1
j_call: TRBJ1-2

cdr3_aa: ASSYDQRGEKLF
v_call: TRBV2
d_call: -
j_call: TRBJ1-4